The 30 T cell receptor beta chains below were found in one sample sequenced in a study of T cell responses to AZD1222 COVID-19 vaccine. The assay was immunoSEQ multiplex PCR, and TCRdb's table has in-frame clones only and misses some. In the table there are over 150,000 clones, around nine tenths of which are singletons. The starting material was peripheral blood, obtained 28 days after the second AZD1222 dose. The receptor source for this set is an adult who received the AZD1222 COVID-19 vaccine.

The chain couples TRBV6-5 to TRBJ1-2; no clear D gene. The length of the CDR3 is 13 residues. CDR1 is MNHEY and CDR2 is SVGAGI in the germline V gene. With 5 bases removed from V and 7 bases from J, the gap between germline ends came to 14 bases. Written as DNA, the CDR3 is TGTGCCAGCAGTCAAATAGCGGCAGGTGGCTACACCTTC. Protein: CASSQIAAGGYTF.

V and J are TRBV23-1 and TRBJ2-1; no definite D call. TRBV23-1 is classed as an ORF, of uncertain function. Between the trimmed V and J ends, which lost 8 bases and 6 bases, there was a span of 14 bases. The CDR3 runs to 13 residues. CDR3 protein: CASPVNRCNEQFF. For the CDR3, the DNA is TGCGCCAGCCCAGTCAATCGATGCAATGAGCAGTTCTTC.

The gene calls are TRBV7-9 and TRBJ2-6; tentative D call: TRBD1 (5 bases). This CDR3 has 15 amino acids. Germline CDR1 and CDR2: SEHNR and FQNEAQ (reference sequence). Trimming cost V 5 bases and J 4 bases, with 12 bases left between them. CDR3 region: CASSHPGSGANVLTF. CDR3 sequence (DNA): TGTGCCAGCAGCCATCCAGGGTCCGGGGCCAACGTCCTGACTTTC. Filled out from reference TRBV7-9 and TRBJ2-6, the complete variable domain reads DTGVSQNPRHKITKRGQNVTFRCDPISEHNRLYWYRQTLGQGPEFLTYFQNEAQLEKSRLLSDRFSAERPKGSFSTLEIQRTEQGDSAMYLCASSHPGSGANVLTFGAGSRLTVL.

The rearrangement uses TRBV11-2 and TRBJ2-3, with 7 bases lining up with TRBD1. With V trimmed by 5 bases and J by 1 base, 9 bases remained unmatched. CDR3 length equals 16 residues. The germline V gene has CDR1 SGHAT and CDR2 FQNNGV. In DNA form, the CDR3 reads TGTGCCAGCAGCCCGACTATTACAGGGGGCACAGATACGCAGTATTTT. It codes for CASSPTITGGTDTQYF.

V is TRBV5-8 and J is TRBJ2-1, with TRBD2 matching over 9 bases. The CDR3 has 17 amino acids. Germline CDR1 is SGHTS and CDR2 is YDEGEE. Trimming took 4 bases from V and 4 from J; bases not matched to a gene: 12. The CDR3 is CASSPGTRGGVYNEQFF. The CDR3 nucleotides read TGTGCCAGCAGCCCCGGAACTCGCGGGGGGGTGTACAATGAGCAGTTCTTC.

The rearrangement links TRBV5-1 to TRBJ2-1, with 11 positions matching TRBD2. The CDR3 has 16 amino acids. After removal of 4 bases from V and 7 bases from J, the junction contained 10 bases not matched to a gene. In germline, CDR1 is SGHRS, CDR2 YFSETQ. The CDR3 protein is CASSAGLIAGGNEQFF. CDR3 bases: TGCGCCAGCAGCGCGGGACTAATAGCGGGGGGGAATGAGCAGTTCTTC. Looking up the rest from reference TRBV5-1 and TRBJ2-1 gives the full variable domain: KAGVTQTPRYLIKTRGQQVTLSCSPISGHRSVSWYQQTPGQGLQFLFEYFSETQRNKGNFPGRFSGRQFSNSRSEMNVSTLELGDSALYLCASSAGLIAGGNEQFFGPGTRLTVL.

The chain joins TRBV6-1 to TRBJ2-1, with 10 bases that match TRBD2. The CDR3 consists of 17 residues. Losses at the gene ends were 2 bases for V and 0 bases for J; bases not matched to a gene: 4. CDR1 is MNHNS and CDR2 is SASEGT in the germline V gene. CDR3 sequence (DNA): TGTGCCAGCAGTGAAAGCGGGGGGGCAAGCTCCTACAATGAGCAGTTCTTC. The encoded protein is CASSESGGASSYNEQFF.

J is TRBJ1-2 and V is TRBV13; D remains unclear. V was clipped by 6 bases and J by 6 bases, with 17 bases between them. The CDR3 is made up of 14 amino acids. Germline V CDR1 and CDR2: PRHDT, FYEKMQ (reference sequence). This CDR3 is CASREKRVVDGYTF. For the CDR3, the DNA is TGTGCCAGCAGGGAGAAGAGGGTGGTGGATGGCTACACCTTC. Based on the CDR3 plus reference TRBV13 and TRBJ1-2, the full variable domain is AAGVIQSPRHLIKEKRETATLKCYPIPRHDTVYWYQQGPGQDPQFLISFYEKMQSDKGSIPDRFSAQQFSDYHSELNMSSLELGDSALYFCASREKRVVDGYTFGSGTRLTVV.

This clone appeared a single time. The chain uses TRBV10-3 and TRBJ2-3; D gene uncertain. Trimming stripped 0 bases from V and 3 bases from J, with 13 bases between. The CDR3 is made up of 16 amino acids. Germline V gene lookup returns CDR1 ENHRY and CDR2 SYGVKD. The CDR3 region is CAISESPGEGTDTQYF. CDR3 DNA sequence: TGTGCCATCAGTGAGTCACCAGGAGAAGGTACAGATACGCAGTATTTT.

The gene calls are TRBV29-1 and TRBJ2-2, with D maybe TRBD2 (5 bases). V was clipped by 0 bases and J by 2 bases, with 16 bases between them. Germline V gene data show CDR1 as SQVTM and CDR2 as ANQGSEA. This CDR3 comprises 17 residues. In DNA form, the CDR3 reads TGCAGCGTTGAAGATCCCTCTTTCGGGGTAAACACCGGGGAGCTGTTTTTT. It specifies CSVEDPSFGVNTGELFF.

The genes are TRBV7-2 and TRBJ2-7, with D possibly matching TRBD1 (6 bases). Germline V CDR1 and CDR2: SGHTA, FQGNSA. V was pared by 3 bases and J by 6 bases, with 12 bases between. The CDR3 extends over 13 amino acids. CDR3 residues: CASSFLQGIEQYF. DNA of the CDR3: TGTGCCAGCAGCTTTCTACAGGGTATCGAGCAGTACTTC.

This clone was observed a few times. The J gene is TRBJ2-7, the V gene TRBV15; D call uncertain. The V end was cut by 0 bases, the J end by 6 bases, with 9 bases between. Germline V gene sequence: CDR1 LNHNV, CDR2 YYDKDF (reference sequence). The CDR3 is 13 residues long. CDR3 nucleotide sequence: TGTGCCACCAGCAGAGATCCCCTAGGCGAGCAGTACTTC. The encoded protein is CATSRDPLGEQYF. The full variable domain, with the rest looked up from reference TRBV15 and TRBJ2-7, is DAMVIQNPRYQVTQFGKPVTLSCSQTLNHNVMYWYQQKSSQAPKLLFHYYDKDFNNEADTPDNFQSRRPNTSFCFLDIRSPGLGDTAMYLCATSRDPLGEQYFGPGTRLTVT.

This clone was counted a single time. This chain uses TRBV2 with TRBJ2-7; D ambiguous. The ends were cut back, 3 bases at V and 2 bases at J, with 5 bases in the middle. This CDR3 region has 12 residues. CDR1 is SNHLY and CDR2 is FYNNEI in the germline V gene. The CDR3, as DNA: TGTGCCAGCAGTGAGGGCCCCTACGAGCAGTACTTC. The encoded protein is CASSEGPYEQYF.

The chain combines TRBV6-5 with TRBJ1-1; no firm D call. V lost 5 bases, J lost 5 bases, and 9 bases lay in between. The CDR3 is made up of 12 amino acids. Germline-derived CDR1 and CDR2 are MNHEY and SVGAGI. The CDR3, as DNA: TGTGCCAGCAGTCTTCGGGGAACTGAAGCTTTCTTT. Translation: CASSLRGTEAFF.

The chain employs TRBV3-1 (or the pseudogene TRBV3-2) and TRBJ2-7; 7 bases match TRBD2. The CDR3 loop spans 16 amino acids. V lost 3 bases to trimming and J lost 0 bases; unmatched junction nucleotides: 8. Germline V gives CDR1 LGHDT, CDR2 YNNKEL (reference sequence). The CDR3 is CASSQGRLAHSYEQYF. The CDR3 bases are TGTGCCAGCAGCCAGGGGCGACTAGCTCACTCCTACGAGCAGTACTTC.

The CDR3 DNA reads TGTGCCAGCACCCTGACGACGGGAATTCGCTATGGCTACACCTTC. Residues: CASTLTTGIRYGYTF. The V call is TRBV2, the J call TRBJ1-2; D uncertain. V lost 7 bases, J lost 4 bases, and 19 bases lay in between. The CDR3 runs 15 residues. Germline values: CDR1 SNHLY, CDR2 FYNNEI.

This clone was observed a handful of times. CDR3 coding DNA: TGCGCCAGCACCCTGGGACAGCCTGGAAACACCATATATTTT. Translating gives CASTLGQPGNTIYF. The chain combines TRBV5-1 with TRBJ1-3; 7 nucleotides agree with TRBD1. J gave up 2 bases and V 6 bases, and 5 bases lay outside the gene matches. Looked up from germline, CDR1 is SGHRS and CDR2 is YFSETQ. The CDR3 loop spans 14 amino acids.

The genes are TRBV19 and TRBJ1-5; no definite D call. The CDR3 is 17 amino acids. V lost 3 bases, J lost 0 bases, and 15 bases lay in between. Looked up from germline, CDR1 is LNHDA and CDR2 is SQIVND (reference sequence). CDR3 nucleotide sequence: TGTGCCAGTAGTATGTGGATTCTCGAGAGTAGCAATCAGCCCCAGCATTTT. Translated: CASSMWILESSNQPQHF. Complete variable domain (other parts from reference TRBV19 and TRBJ1-5): DGGITQSPKYLFRKEGQNVTLSCEQNLNHDAMYWYRQDPGQGLRLIYYSQIVNDFQKGDIAEGYSVSREKKESFPLTVTSAQKNPTAFYLCASSMWILESSNQPQHFGDGTRLSIL.

This clone came up many times. The genes are TRBV6-1 and TRBJ1-5; the match to TRBD1 covers 7 bases. This CDR3 comprises 15 residues. The germline gives CDR1 MNHNS, CDR2 SASEGT. V trimming: 1 base; J trimming: 6 bases; junction bases outside the gene matches: 6. CDR3 sequence: CASSEEGRGGQPQHF. CDR3 nucleotide sequence: TGTGCCAGCAGTGAAGAGGGCAGGGGGGGTCAGCCCCAGCATTTT.

The chain uses TRBV2 and TRBJ1-1, with 11 bases matching TRBD1. V was pared by 5 bases and J by 2 bases, with 4 bases of the junction left unmatched. This CDR3 comprises 15 residues. Germline lookup yields CDR1 SNHLY and CDR2 FYNNEI. CDR3 sequence reads: CASSMDRGRNTEAFF. The CDR3 bases are TGTGCCAGCAGTATGGACAGGGGGCGAAACACTGAAGCTTTCTTT.

As to this clone: Germline is not matched at one junction end, which may reflect a read error. The CDR3: CASSFFGFSTDTQYF. DNA for the CDR3: TGTGCCAGTAGCTTTTTTGGGTTTAGCACAGATACGCAGTATTTT. The rearrangement links TRBV5-6 to TRBJ2-3, with D uncertain. The CDR3 spans 15 residues. The germline V gene encodes CDR1 SGHDT and CDR2 YYEEEE.

The J gene is TRBJ1-2, the V gene TRBV19, with a tentative D call TRBD1 (6 bases). V was shortened by 3 bases and J by 2 bases, with 10 bases between the two germline ends. The CDR3 is made up of 14 amino acids. Germline assignment: CDR1 LNHDA and CDR2 SQIVND (reference sequence). In DNA, the CDR3 is TGTGCCAGTAGTATGGCAGGGGTAAACTATGGCTACACCTTC. It translates to CASSMAGVNYGYTF. The variable domain in full, with the rest retrieved from reference TRBV19 and TRBJ1-2, is DGGITQSPKYLFRKEGQNVTLSCEQNLNHDAMYWYRQDPGQGLRLIYYSQIVNDFQKGDIAEGYSVSREKKESFPLTVTSAQKNPTAFYLCASSMAGVNYGYTFGSGTRLTVV.

A note on this clone: Other DNA sequences in the same sample also yield this CDR3. The chain recombines TRBV6-5 with TRBJ1-3; D perhaps matches TRBD1 (5 bases). The V end lost 0 bases, the J end lost 4 bases, and 10 bases lay between the germline ends. The CDR3 extends over 15 amino acids. CDR1 and CDR2 (germline): MNHEY, SVGAGI. CDR3 nucleotides: TGTGCCAGCAGTTACTCCAGGGTTTCCGGAAACACCATATATTTT. Encoded protein: CASSYSRVSGNTIYF.

The CDR3 nucleotides are TGCGCCAGCAGCTTGGCGGGTATTTCACCCCTCCACTTT. It specifies CASSLAGISPLHF. V is TRBV5-1 and J is TRBJ1-6; D is undetermined. The CDR3 is made up of 13 amino acids. The V end lost 0 bases, the J end lost 9 bases, and 7 bases lay between the germline ends. Germline assignment: CDR1 SGHRS and CDR2 YFSETQ.

The chain combines TRBV3-1 (or the pseudogene TRBV3-2) with TRBJ2-2, with D possibly being TRBD1 (6 bases). The CDR3 is 16 residues long. The V gene lost 4 bases and the J gene lost 5 bases, with 17 bases spanning the gap. CDR1 LGHDT and CDR2 YNNKEL come from the germline V gene (reference sequence). This CDR3 reads CASSLGHTGYTGELFF. CDR3 nucleotides: TGTGCCAGCAGCCTGGGACACACGGGGTATACCGGGGAGCTGTTTTTT.

The rearrangement joins TRBV30 to TRBJ1-4; D may be TRBD1 (6 bases). V was pared by 2 bases and J by 8 bases, with 21 bases between. Germline V lookup: CDR1 GTSNPN, CDR2 SVGIG (reference sequence). The CDR3 sequence is 16 residues long. In nucleotides, the CDR3 is TGTGCCTGGAGTCATGGGGGTAGGGGGGCTAGAGAAAAACTGTTTTTT. Translation gives CAWSHGGRGAREKLFF. Filled out from reference TRBV30 and TRBJ1-4, the complete variable domain reads SQTIHQWPATLVQPVGSPLSLECTVEGTSNPNLYWYRQAAGRGLQLLFYSVGIGQISSEVPQNLSASRPQDRQFILSSKKLLLSDSGFYLCAWSHGGRGAREKLFFGSGTQLSVL.

The chain joins TRBV10-3 to TRBJ1-6; unclear D gene. Germline CDR1 reads ENHRY; CDR2 reads SYGVKD. The CDR3 spans 13 residues. Trimming stripped 6 bases from V and 6 bases from J, with 9 bases between. CDR3 sequence: CAIRQQLNSPLHF. For the CDR3, the DNA is TGTGCCATCAGGCAGCAACTTAATTCACCCCTCCACTTT.

As to this clone: At the DNA level, this CDR3 is encoded by other sequences in the same sample as well. This chain uses TRBV6-5 with TRBJ1-2, with a tentative D call TRBD1 (6 bases). The CDR3 sequence is 13 residues long. Trimming cost V 2 bases and J 2 bases, with 6 bases left between them. CDR1 is MNHEY and CDR2 is SVGAGI in the germline V gene. CDR3 in DNA: TGTGCCAGCAGTTACGGACAGAACTATGGCTACACCTTC. This encodes CASSYGQNYGYTF.

The chain has TRBV23-1 and TRBJ2-1, with D perhaps TRBD2 (6 bases). TRBV23-1 is classed as an ORF, of uncertain function. V shed 10 bases and J shed 2 bases, with 18 bases lying between them. CDR3 length: 15 residues. The CDR3 nucleotides are TGCGCCATCTTCCGGGACTTTAATCCCTACAATGAGCAGTTCTTC. It codes for CAIFRDFNPYNEQFF.

J is TRBJ1-6 and V is TRBV25-1, with D perhaps matching TRBD1 (5 bases). Germline V gene lookup returns CDR1 MGHDK and CDR2 SYGVNS. CDR3 length: 15 amino acids. The germline V and J ends were trimmed by 3 bases and 10 bases, with 16 bases remaining between them. DNA for the CDR3: TGTGCCAGCAGTGACTGGGACGGACCAGGATCACCCCTCCACTTT. Amino acid sequence: CASSDWDGPGSPLHF.